The 15 T cell receptor beta chains presented below share a single source sample, sequenced in a study of blood T cell repertoires in COVID-19. Sequencing was performed with immunoSEQ multiplex PCR; in TCRdb, only in-frame clones are kept and a portion is missing. The data show 250,000 or so clones, approximately 90% seen once. Sequencing was carried out using PBMCs or T cells enriched from blood (not recorded which). All receptors come from a man aged 35 to 55 who had been exposed to COVID-19.

The chain has TRBV9 and TRBJ2-3, with TRBD1 as a possible D gene (7 bases). Germline CDR1 reads SGDLS; CDR2 reads YYNGEE. Trimming took 0 bases from V and 4 from J, leaving 15 bases between them. This CDR3 comprises 16 residues. The CDR3 protein is CASSVGGDRFSDTQYF. CDR3 sequence (DNA): TGTGCCAGCAGCGTAGGCGGGGACAGATTTTCAGATACGCAGTATTTT.

CDR3 nucleotides: TGTGCCAGCACCCTAGGTGGGGAGCTGTTTTTT. It specifies CASTLGGELFF. The V and J genes are TRBV7-3 and TRBJ2-2; D unclear. Between the trimmed V and J ends, which lost 7 bases and 8 bases, there was a span of 8 bases. The CDR3 consists of 11 residues. The germline V gene encodes CDR1 SGHTA and CDR2 FQGTGA.

This chain links TRBV7-9 with TRBJ2-1; TRBD2 aligns across 8 bases. Germline V gives CDR1 SEHNR, CDR2 FQNEAQ (reference sequence). The CDR3 totals 15 residues. Losses at the gene ends were 3 bases for V and 1 base for J; bases not matched to a gene: 2. CDR3 amino acids: CASSFPSGSYNEQFF. For the CDR3, the DNA is TGTGCCAGCAGCTTCCCTAGCGGGTCCTACAATGAGCAGTTCTTC.

The DNA for the CDR3 is TGTGCCAGCCGCCATTCCGAGACAGGGTGGGAATACGAGCAGTACTTC. Translated: CASRHSETGWEYEQYF. The chain recombines TRBV28 with TRBJ2-7, with TRBD1 matching 7 bases. Looked up from germline, CDR1 is MDHEN and CDR2 is SYDVKM. J gave up 4 bases and V 8 bases, and 17 bases lay outside the gene matches. The CDR3 has 16 amino acids.

This clone was observed a single time. The chain couples TRBV6-1 to TRBJ2-1, with TRBD1 matching 9 bases. The V segment lost 2 bases and the J segment 5 bases; nucleotides outside the gene matches: 10. Germline V gives CDR1 MNHNS, CDR2 SASEGT. The CDR3 contains 17 residues. This chain's CDR3 is CASSEFMGDRANNEQFF. The CDR3 DNA reads TGTGCCAGCAGTGAATTTATGGGGGACAGGGCGAACAATGAGCAGTTCTTC.

The V gene is TRBV21-1, the J gene TRBJ2-1; the table's D call, TRBD2, was not checked against the DNA. TRBV21-1 is given as a pseudogene. The CDR3 length is 18 residues. Here the CDR3 reads CASSNSYRSGLSYNEQFF. CDR3 nucleotide sequence: TGTGCCAGCAGCAACAGCTATAGGTCGGGACTGAGTTACAATGAGCAGTTCTTC.

The J gene is TRBJ2-5, the V gene TRBV7-9; TRBD2 agrees at 7 bases. Germline V lookup: CDR1 SEHNR, CDR2 FQNEAQ (reference sequence). CDR3 size: 16 residues. J lost 5 bases, V lost 4 bases, and 13 bases had no gene match. CDR3 nucleotide sequence: TGTGCCAGCAGCTCTGGACACGGGGGAGGGGCGGAGACCCAGTACTTC. It yields the protein CASSSGHGGGAETQYF.

This sequence joins TRBV2 and TRBJ1-4, with a tentative D call TRBD1 (5 bases). Per germline, CDR1 SNHLY and CDR2 FYNNEI. The CDR3 has 16 amino acids. V lost 8 bases and J lost 1, with 17 bases in between. For the CDR3, the DNA is TGTGCCAGCGGCGGGGACTTTACAGGAACTAATGAAAAACTGTTTTTT. This gives the protein CASGGDFTGTNEKLFF.

V gene TRBV5-1 combines with J gene TRBJ2-2; 10 bases match TRBD2. Unmatched junction bases numbered 2, after V lost 0 bases and J lost 6 bases. Germline V gene sequence: CDR1 SGHRS, CDR2 YFSETQ. This CDR3 is 15 amino acids long. The CDR3 nucleotides read TGCGCCAGCAGCTTGGGGCTAGCGGGAGCCGGGGAGCTGTTTTTT. It yields the protein CASSLGLAGAGELFF.

J is TRBJ1-5 and V is TRBV28; 9 bases agree with TRBD1. CDR3 length: 15 residues. The V gene's germline CDR1 is MDHEN and CDR2 SYDVKM. The J segment lost 4 bases and the V segment lost 6 bases, leaving 7 bases of the junction unmatched. CDR3 amino acids: CASSPGQGRNQPQHF. The CDR3 DNA reads TGTGCCAGCAGCCCGGGACAGGGCCGAAATCAGCCCCAGCATTTT.

The V call is TRBV24-1, the J call TRBJ2-5; D gene uncertain. The V gene's germline CDR1 is KGHDR and CDR2 SFDVKD. V lost 0 bases and J 4 bases, leaving 11 bases between the germline ends. The CDR3 totals 15 residues. CDR3 loop: CATSDLSGQTETQYF. CDR3 nucleotides: TGTGCCACCAGTGATTTGAGTGGGCAGACAGAGACCCAGTACTTC.

The chain uses TRBV11-2 and TRBJ1-1; possible D gene TRBD1, 5 bases. Deletions cut 2 bases from V and 7 bases from J, with 11 bases between. The CDR3 is made up of 13 amino acids. Germline CDR1 SGHAT, CDR2 FQNNGV. The CDR3, as DNA: TGTGCCAGCAGCTTACGTCAGGGAGGTGAAGCTTTCTTT. Its protein product is CASSLRQGGEAFF. Combining the CDR3 with reference TRBV11-2 and TRBJ1-1 gives the whole variable domain EAGVAQSPRYKIIEKRQSVAFWCNPISGHATLYWYQQILGQGPKLLIQFQNNGVVDDSQLPKDRFSAERLKGVDSTLKIQPAKLEDSAVYLCASSLRQGGEAFFGQGTRLTVV.

The chain has TRBV27 and TRBJ2-1; 10 bases fit TRBD2. This CDR3 region has 17 residues. Losses at the gene ends were 5 bases for V and 0 bases for J; bases not matched to a gene: 7. CDR1 is MNHEY and CDR2 is SMNVEV in the germline V gene (reference sequence). CDR3 bases: TGTGCCAGCAGTCCCGGGACTAGCGCCTACTCCTACAATGAGCAGTTCTTC. Translation gives CASSPGTSAYSYNEQFF.

V usage is TRBV27 and J usage is TRBJ1-2; no firm D call. CDR3 size: 13 residues. Trimming stripped 3 bases from V and 3 bases from J, with 8 bases between. Germline CDR1 MNHEY, CDR2 SMNVEV (reference sequence). CDR3 coding DNA: TGTGCCAGCAGTTTGAACAGTTACTATGGCTACACCTTC. This sequence encodes CASSLNSYYGYTF.

The rearrangement joins TRBV13 to TRBJ1-2; the match to TRBD1 covers 8 bases. V trimming: 2 bases; J trimming: 4 bases; junction bases outside the gene matches: 12. The CDR3 totals 17 residues. Germline CDR1 PRHDT, CDR2 FYEKMQ (reference sequence). In nucleotides, the CDR3 is TGTGCCAGCAGCTTATCAGGGGGCGCTGAAAGAGGCTATGGCTACACCTTC. Protein: CASSLSGGAERGYGYTF. Full variable domain (rest looked up from reference TRBV13 and TRBJ1-2): AAGVIQSPRHLIKEKRETATLKCYPIPRHDTVYWYQQGPGQDPQFLISFYEKMQSDKGSIPDRFSAQQFSDYHSELNMSSLELGDSALYFCASSLSGGAERGYGYTFGSGTRLTVV.